Shown below are 31 T cell receptor beta chains from a single sample sequenced in a study of T-cell memory formation after mild COVID-19. TCRdb reprocessed the 5' RACE reads with MiXCR, giving one entry per CDR3 protein. The table lists 350,000 to 500,000 distinct CDR3 sequences, 15% to 20% of them singletons. The material sequenced was PBMCs or a T cell subset sorted from them (not recorded which). The receptors derive from a man aged 18 to 29 who had mild COVID-19 (a few samples of this study predate the infection). Cell type and time point are not known.

The chain uses TRBV20-1 and TRBJ1-1; D is undetermined. CDR1 is DFQATT and CDR2 is SNEGSKA in the germline V gene (reference sequence). Trimming cost V 6 bases and J 4 bases, with 9 bases left between them. There are 11 residues in the CDR3. This CDR3 reads CSASGGTEAFF. For the CDR3, the DNA is TGCAGTGCCAGCGGAGGCACTGAAGCTTTCTTT.

This clonotype has more than one count but fewer than ten. The chain combines TRBV28 with TRBJ2-4, with 8 bases fitting TRBD1. V was clipped by 3 bases and J by 7 bases; unmatched bases: 11. The germline CDR1 and CDR2 sequences are MDHEN and SYDVKM. CDR3 size: 16 residues. The CDR3, as DNA: TGTGCCAGCAGTTTCTCCTCTCAGGGGGCAAGGAACATTCAGTACTTC. It is translated as CASSFSSQGARNIQYF.

This clonotype was observed a few times. The gene calls are TRBV5-5 and TRBJ2-2; 7 nucleotides agree with TRBD2. J lost 1 base, V lost 4 bases, and 7 bases had no gene match. CDR3 size: 16 residues. The germline CDR1 and CDR2 sequences are SGHKS and YYEKEE (reference sequence). The CDR3 loop is CASSRDYYGNTGELFF. For the CDR3, the DNA is TGTGCCAGCAGCCGGGACTATTACGGGAACACCGGGGAGCTGTTTTTT.

This chain uses TRBV12-3 or TRBV12-4 with TRBJ1-4; D not certain. CDR3 length: 15 residues. V was shortened by 3 bases and J by 0 bases, with 8 bases between the two germline ends. The CDR3 protein is CASSFYGATNEKLFF. In nucleotides, the CDR3 is TGTGCCAGCAGTTTCTACGGTGCAACTAATGAAAAACTGTTTTTT.

This clonotype was seen more than once but under ten times. The rearrangement uses TRBV7-9 and TRBJ2-1, with 8 bases matching TRBD2. The V and J ends lost 6 bases and 15 bases, in that order; junction bases with no gene match: 13. The CDR3 extends over 13 amino acids. CDR1 SEHNR and CDR2 FQNEAQ come from the germline V gene (reference sequence). In DNA form, the CDR3 reads TGTGCCAGCAGGCCTACAGCGGGGGTGAACATGTTCTTC. Translation gives CASRPTAGVNMFF.

This clonotype has more than one count but fewer than ten. The rearrangement uses TRBV15 and TRBJ2-5; 9 nucleotides align to TRBD1. The CDR3 covers 15 residues. V lost 4 bases, J lost 5 bases, and 8 bases stayed unmatched. The germline gives CDR1 LNHNV, CDR2 YYDKDF (reference sequence). The CDR3 is CATSNPQGAFETQYF. In DNA form, the CDR3 reads TGTGCCACCAGCAACCCACAGGGGGCCTTTGAGACCCAGTACTTC.

To note about this clonotype: An end of the junction does not agree with germline; a read error may underlie this. This rearrangement joins TRBV7-3 to TRBJ1-6; possible D gene TRBD1, 6 bases. Germline V gives CDR1 SGHTA, CDR2 FQGTGA. The CDR3 length is 14 residues. CDR3 sequence (DNA): TGTGCCAGCAGCGTAGGGAACAGGGTCTCACCACTCCACTTT. Translated, it gives CASSVGNRVSPLHF.

About this clonotype itself: The junction shows a germline mismatch at one end, possibly a read error. This chain's CDR3 is CSARGQARVRF. CDR3 DNA: TGCAGTGCTAGAGGACAGGCTCGCGTTCGCTTC. The rearrangement links TRBV20-1 to TRBJ2-1; TRBD1 might be the D (6 bases). The CDR3 runs 11 residues. Germline V lookup: CDR1 DFQATT, CDR2 SNEGSKA (reference sequence).

The V gene is TRBV11-3, the J gene TRBJ2-3; TRBD1 matches 12 bases. V lost 1 base to trimming and J lost 6 bases; unmatched junction nucleotides: 5. From germline, CDR1 is SGHNT and CDR2 YENEEA. The CDR3 has 16 amino acids. The CDR3 DNA reads TGTGCCAGCAGCTTAGGTGGGACAGGGGGCATGGATACGCAGTATTTT. It encodes CASSLGGTGGMDTQYF.

The rearrangement joins TRBV28 to TRBJ2-2; D not certain. Germline V gives CDR1 MDHEN, CDR2 SYDVKM. V dropped 6 bases and J dropped 1 base, with 6 bases sitting between them. The CDR3 sequence is 13 residues long. In nucleotides, the CDR3 is TGTGCCAGCAGATACAGGAACACCGGGGAGCTGTTTTTT. This translates into CASRYRNTGELFF.

The J gene is TRBJ1-4, the V gene TRBV7-6, with 8 nucleotides matching TRBD1. This CDR3 comprises 18 residues. Germline V gives CDR1 SGHVS, CDR2 FNYEAQ. V shed 5 bases, J shed 1 base, and the junction held 12 bases outside the gene matches. The CDR3 spells CASSPSWTGTGTNEKLFF. The CDR3 nucleotides read TGTGCCAGCAGCCCTTCGTGGACCGGGACAGGAACTAATGAAAAACTGTTTTTT.

The rearrangement links TRBV3-1 to TRBJ2-3; TRBD1 matches 10 bases. The CDR3 totals 13 residues. V shed 7 bases and J 5 bases; nucleotides not matched to a gene: 3. Germline values: CDR1 LGHDT, CDR2 YNNKEL (reference sequence). The DNA for the CDR3 is TGTGCCAGCACGGGACAGGGGAGAGATACGCAGTATTTT. It specifies CASTGQGRDTQYF.

The V gene is TRBV7-2, the J gene TRBJ2-7, with D unclear. There are 10 residues in the CDR3. Germline lookup yields CDR1 SGHTA and CDR2 FQGNSA. The DNA for the CDR3 is TGTGCCAGCAGCTCCCGGGCCCCGTATGTC. As protein: CASSSRAPYV.

This clonotype was detected a few times. This sequence joins TRBV4-3 and TRBJ2-7, with 11 nucleotides matching TRBD2. J gave up 6 bases and V 0 bases, and 13 bases lay outside the gene matches. Germline V CDR1 and CDR2: LGHNA, YSLEER. The CDR3 is 18 amino acids. The CDR3 bases are TGCGCCAGCAGCCAAGATCAGTCTAGCGGGGGGCCTTCTCGCGAGCAGTACGTC. Translation: CASSQDQSSGGPSREQYV.

The chain recombines TRBV10-3 with TRBJ1-3; tentatively, D is TRBD1 (6 bases). The V gene lost 7 bases and the J gene lost 0 bases, with 10 bases spanning the gap. There are 14 residues in the CDR3. The germline V gene encodes CDR1 ENHRY and CDR2 SYGVKD. In DNA, the CDR3 is TGTGCCATCACCGAGACAGGCTCTGGAAACACCATATATTTT. Protein: CAITETGSGNTIYF.

The J gene is TRBJ2-3, the V gene TRBV20-1; TRBD2 aligns across 8 bases. V dropped 2 bases and J dropped 6; count of bases not matched to a gene: 13. Germline loops: CDR1 DFQATT, CDR2 SNEGSKA (reference sequence). CDR3 length: 16 amino acids. CDR3 nucleotide sequence: TGCAGTGCTAGACGCGCGGGGGGATACCCGGGGGATACGCAGTATTTT. This encodes CSARRAGGYPGDTQYF.

The V gene is TRBV10-3, the J gene TRBJ2-1, with 9 bases aligning to TRBD1. The V gene end was trimmed by 0 bases and the J gene end by 7 bases; junction bases not matched to a gene: 7. Germline V gene sequence: CDR1 ENHRY, CDR2 SYGVKD. This CDR3 spans 16 amino acids. This CDR3 is CAISESPGQGRNEQFF. In nucleotides, the CDR3 is TGTGCCATCAGTGAGTCTCCGGGACAGGGTCGGAATGAGCAGTTCTTC.

This sequence joins TRBV28 and TRBJ2-7, with 10 bases that match TRBD1. The CDR3 is 14 residues long. CDR1 is MDHEN and CDR2 is SYDVKM in the germline V gene. Unmatched junction bases numbered 9, after V lost 7 bases and J lost 6 bases. Here the CDR3 reads CASTRGTGDGEQYV. The CDR3 bases are TGTGCCAGCACTCGCGGGACAGGGGATGGCGAGCAGTACGTC.

This clonotype was seen at least ten times. The chain uses TRBV11-2 and TRBJ1-1; D is ambiguous. Trimming stripped 0 bases from V and 4 bases from J, with 15 bases between. Germline V lookup: CDR1 SGHAT, CDR2 FQNNGV. This CDR3 spans 16 amino acids. This CDR3 reads CASSLDQGRDLTEAFF. The CDR3 DNA is TGTGCCAGCAGCTTAGACCAAGGACGGGATCTCACTGAAGCTTTCTTT.

This clonotype showed up just a few times. The chain recombines TRBV2 with TRBJ1-1; D remains ambiguous. The V and J ends lost 5 bases and 10 bases respectively, with 20 bases between them. The CDR3 consists of 14 residues. Germline V gene sequence: CDR1 SNHLY, CDR2 FYNNEI. CDR3 bases: TGTGCCAGCAGTACGTGGTCGCTACCCAGTGCAGCTTTCTTT. This codes for CASSTWSLPSAAFF. Combining the CDR3 with reference TRBV2 and TRBJ1-1 gives the whole variable domain EPEVTQTPSHQVTQMGQEVILRCVPISNHLYFYWYRQILGQKVEFLVSFYNNEISEKSEIFDDQFSVERPDGSNFTLKIRSTKLEDSAMYFCASSTWSLPSAAFFGQGTRLTVV.

This clonotype came up a few times. The chain's CDR3 is CASSLVGRQYGYTF. The CDR3 DNA sequence: TGTGCCAGCAGCCTAGTCGGCAGGCAATATGGCTACACCTTC. The V gene is TRBV5-6, the J gene TRBJ1-2; D uncertain. Trimming stripped 4 bases from V and 5 bases from J, with 15 bases between. This CDR3 is 14 amino acids long. Germline loops: CDR1 SGHDT, CDR2 YYEEEE. Combining the CDR3 with reference TRBV5-6 and TRBJ1-2 gives the whole variable domain DAGVTQSPTHLIKTRGQQVTLRCSPKSGHDTVSWYQQALGQGPQFIFQYYEEEERQRGNFPDRFSGHQFPNYSSELNVNALLLGDSALYLCASSLVGRQYGYTFGSGTRLTVV.

The rearrangement joins TRBV4-1 to TRBJ1-2; TRBD1 aligns across 7 bases. Looked up from germline, CDR1 is MGHRA and CDR2 is YSYEKL. The J segment lost 6 bases and the V segment lost 2 bases, leaving 6 bases of the junction unmatched. This CDR3 comprises 14 residues. The CDR3 sequence is CASSQTRQGNGYTF. The CDR3 coding sequence is TGCGCCAGCAGCCAAACTAGACAGGGAAATGGCTACACCTTC.

This clonotype was counted between two and nine times. The V gene is TRBV27, the J gene TRBJ1-1, with unresolved D. With 0 bases removed from V and 4 bases from J, the gap between germline ends came to 6 bases. The germline V gene has CDR1 MNHEY and CDR2 SMNVEV (reference sequence). This CDR3 region has 13 residues. The CDR3 reads CASSLSLITEAFF. The CDR3 nucleotides read TGTGCCAGCAGTTTATCGTTAATCACTGAAGCTTTCTTT.

This clonotype was detected only a few times. V and J are TRBV28 and TRBJ1-6, with 7 bases matching TRBD1. Looked up from germline, CDR1 is MDHEN and CDR2 is SYDVKM. Germline trimming cut 3 bases from V and 8 bases from J; bases unmatched to any gene: 10. This CDR3 contains 16 residues. CDR3 sequence: CASSLPDRSDHSPLHF. The CDR3 DNA is TGTGCCAGCAGTTTGCCGGACAGGAGCGATCATTCACCCCTCCACTTT.

This clonotype was observed a few times. The chain is built from TRBV12-3 or TRBV12-4 and TRBJ2-1; 10 nucleotides line up with TRBD1. This CDR3 region has 15 residues. J lost 2 bases, V lost 5 bases, and 3 bases had no gene match. This CDR3 reads CASSPGQGPYNEQFF. CDR3 nucleotide sequence: TGTGCCAGCAGTCCGGGACAGGGGCCCTACAATGAGCAGTTCTTC.

This clonotype was seen a few times. This chain links TRBV12-3 or TRBV12-4 with TRBJ1-2; D might be TRBD1 (6 bases). Trimming removed 3 bases from V and 4 bases from J, with 18 bases in between. The CDR3 loop spans 16 amino acids. The CDR3 DNA is TGTGCCAGCAGTTTGGGAGGGCTACAAGGGGGCTATGGCTACACCTTC. It yields the protein CASSLGGLQGGYGYTF.

The V call is TRBV6-5, the J call TRBJ2-7; 9 bases match TRBD1. The J segment lost 3 bases and the V segment lost 2 bases, leaving 5 bases of the junction unmatched. The CDR3 contains 15 residues. Germline V gene data show CDR1 as MNHEY and CDR2 as SVGAGI. CDR3 nucleotides: TGTGCCAGCAGTTACGCAACAGGGGGCTTCTACGAGCAGTACTTC. Its translation: CASSYATGGFYEQYF.

J is TRBJ2-7 and V is TRBV4-1; maybe TRBD1 (5 bases). The V gene lost 2 bases and the J gene lost 2 bases, with 10 bases spanning the gap. CDR3 length equals 14 residues. Germline V lookup: CDR1 MGHRA, CDR2 YSYEKL. CDR3 in amino acids: CASSQQGSTYEQYF. In DNA, the CDR3 is TGCGCCAGCAGCCAACAGGGCTCAACCTACGAGCAGTACTTC.

The chain recombines TRBV5-5 with TRBJ2-2; D unclear. Germline V gene data show CDR1 as SGHKS and CDR2 as YYEKEE (reference sequence). CDR3 size: 15 residues. Trimming removed 5 bases from V and 0 bases from J, with 11 bases in between. The CDR3 DNA reads TGTGCCAGCAGAACCGCAGGTGCGAACACCGGGGAGCTGTTTTTT. As protein: CASRTAGANTGELFF.

The rearrangement joins TRBV6-1 to TRBJ2-7, with TRBD2 as a possible D gene (6 bases). In germline, CDR1 is MNHNS, CDR2 SASEGT. Trimming took 6 bases from V and 6 from J, leaving 21 bases between them. This CDR3 is 15 amino acids long. CDR3 nucleotides: TGTGCCAGCAGGACCCCGGGACTGAACGTCCTCGAGCAGTACTTC. This translates into CASRTPGLNVLEQYF.

CDR3 in DNA: TGCGCCAGCAGCTTGGAGGGGACAGGGGGCAGGTCACCCCTCCACTTT. This encodes CASSLEGTGGRSPLHF. V is TRBV5-1 and J is TRBJ1-6; TRBD1 matches at 12 bases. The CDR3 has 16 residues. The germline CDR1 and CDR2 sequences are SGHRS and YFSETQ. With V trimmed by 0 bases and J by 10 bases, 5 bases remained unmatched.